The 29 T cell receptor beta chains presented below share a single source sample, sequenced in a study of shared clonotypes between healthy human individuals. This table comes from immunoSEQ multiplex PCR, and its TCRdb copy is limited to in-frame clones, with some not included. Here the sample spans 2 million to 2.5 million clones, 85% to 95% being singletons. The material sequenced was naive CD4+ T cells sorted from blood. Regarding subset: CD45RA+ positively selected. These receptors all come from a man aged 18 to 30 in good health.

The chain uses TRBV2 and TRBJ1-1, with 9 bases that match TRBD1. This CDR3 comprises 16 residues. V trimming: 1 base; J trimming: 5 bases; junction bases outside the gene matches: 8. Germline V gives CDR1 SNHLY, CDR2 FYNNEI. In DNA form, the CDR3 reads TGTGCCAGCAGTGAAGTCTGGACAGGGGAGGAAACTGAAGCTTTCTTT. It yields the protein CASSEVWTGEETEAFF.

V gene TRBV9 combines with J gene TRBJ2-1; D call uncertain. Germline assignment: CDR1 SGDLS and CDR2 YYNGEE. V was cut by 1 base and J by 0 bases, with 5 bases left in between. The length of the CDR3 is 14 residues. CDR3 coding DNA: TGTGCCAGCAGCGTACAGGACTCCTACAATGAGCAGTTCTTC. Its translation is CASSVQDSYNEQFF.

This chain connects TRBV2 to TRBJ2-7, with D hard to call. The V end was cut by 2 bases, the J end by 5 bases, with 7 bases between. The CDR3 is made up of 12 amino acids. Per the germline V gene, CDR1 is SNHLY and CDR2 is FYNNEI. The CDR3 DNA reads as TGTGCCAGCAGTGAACAGGATCACGAGCAGTACTTC. Translation gives CASSEQDHEQYF.

The chain uses TRBV2 and TRBJ2-7, with TRBD1 identical over 7 bases. Per the germline V gene, CDR1 is SNHLY and CDR2 is FYNNEI. The CDR3 loop spans 15 amino acids. The ends lost 6 bases at V and 7 bases at J; junction bases unmatched: 15. The CDR3 nucleotides are TGTGCCAGCAGCGGAATAGGGGGCCCTAGCTCGGAGCAGTACTTC. This codes for CASSGIGGPSSEQYF.

The chain carries TRBV6-5 and TRBJ1-6, with 9 bases that match TRBD1. This CDR3 spans 15 amino acids. J gave up 5 bases and V 1 base, and 0 bases lay outside the gene matches. From germline, CDR1 is MNHEY and CDR2 SVGAGI. The CDR3 sequence is CASSYWDRDNSPLHF. CDR3 sequence (DNA): TGTGCCAGCAGTTACTGGGACAGGGATAATTCACCCCTCCACTTT.

This clone was recorded only once. V gene TRBV7-3 combines with J gene TRBJ1-3; D is unresolved. The CDR3 loop spans 14 amino acids. Germline V gene lookup returns CDR1 SGHTA and CDR2 FQGTGA. V was shortened by 2 bases and J by 0 bases, with 5 bases between the two germline ends. The CDR3 DNA reads TGTGCCAGCAGCTTAGGGCACTCTGGAAACACCATATATTTT. Protein product: CASSLGHSGNTIYF. Supplemented by reference TRBV7-3 and TRBJ1-3, the full variable domain reads GAGVSQTPSNKVTEKGKYVELRCDPISGHTALYWYRQSLGQGPEFLIYFQGTGAADDSGLPNDRFFAVRPEGSVSTLKIQRTERGDSAVYLCASSLGHSGNTIYFGEGSWLTVV.

V is TRBV28 and J is TRBJ1-1; D is undetermined. The CDR3 has 16 residues. Trimming pared 6 bases from V and 1 base from J, leaving 18 bases between. Germline lookup yields CDR1 MDHEN and CDR2 SYDVKM. CDR3 bases: TGTGCCAGCAGGGCTGCTGGGGTAACCGCGAACACTGAAGCTTTCTTT. Protein sequence: CASRAAGVTANTEAFF.

The V call is TRBV5-5, the J call TRBJ2-7, with D unresolved. CDR3 length equals 13 residues. The V end was cut by 0 bases, the J end by 3 bases, with 7 bases between. Per the germline V gene, CDR1 is SGHKS and CDR2 is YYEKEE (reference sequence). In DNA form, the CDR3 reads TGTGCCAGCAGCTTGGCTCATATCTACGAGCAGTACTTC. This encodes CASSLAHIYEQYF.

The chain has TRBV9 and TRBJ2-3; TRBD2 matches at 10 bases. The length of the CDR3 is 15 residues. After removal of 4 bases from V and 0 bases from J, the junction contained 2 bases not matched to a gene. Germline CDR1 is SGDLS and CDR2 is YYNGEE. CDR3 in amino acids: CASSPTSGSTDTQYF. The CDR3 DNA reads as TGTGCCAGCAGCCCGACTAGCGGGAGCACAGATACGCAGTATTTT.

The chain employs TRBV6-6 and TRBJ2-7, with 8 bases matching TRBD2. This CDR3 contains 14 residues. The J segment lost 3 bases and the V segment lost 2 bases, leaving 3 bases of the junction unmatched. The germline V gene encodes CDR1 MNHNY and CDR2 SVGAGI (reference sequence). This chain's CDR3 is CASSYVAGLYEQYF. The DNA for the CDR3 is TGTGCCAGCAGTTACGTAGCGGGACTCTACGAGCAGTACTTC.

The chain recombines TRBV10-3 with TRBJ1-4; 7 positions match TRBD1. This CDR3 contains 14 residues. CDR1 and CDR2 (germline): ENHRY, SYGVKD. V was pared by 4 bases and J by 8 bases, with 7 bases of the junction left unmatched. The CDR3 is CAISGYSDREKLFF. The CDR3 DNA follows: TGTGCCATCAGTGGGTATTCGGACAGGGAAAAACTGTTTTTT.

V is TRBV7-9 and J is TRBJ1-5, with D hard to call. The germline CDR1 and CDR2 sequences are SEHNR and FQNEAQ (reference sequence). This CDR3 region has 15 residues. Trimming removed 5 bases from V and 5 bases from J, with 16 bases in between. The CDR3 protein is CASSPVLPGDQPQHF. The CDR3 bases are TGTGCCAGCAGCCCTGTTCTGCCGGGAGATCAGCCCCAGCATTTT.

The rearrangement uses TRBV5-1 and TRBJ2-1; D is undetermined. Trimming removed 4 bases at V and 0 bases at J, with 8 bases between. Germline CDR1 is SGHRS and CDR2 is YFSETQ. CDR3 size: 14 residues. DNA for the CDR3: TGCGCCAGCAGCGGCGGTAGCTCCTACAATGAGCAGTTCTTC. Translated, it gives CASSGGSSYNEQFF.

The chain employs TRBV7-9 and TRBJ1-1; no reliable D call. The germline V gene encodes CDR1 SEHNR and CDR2 FQNEAQ (reference sequence). V was clipped by 11 bases and J by 0 bases, with 16 bases between them. The CDR3 consists of 14 residues. The CDR3 region is CASGRASMNTEAFF. CDR3 nucleotides: TGTGCCTCTGGTAGGGCTTCCATGAACACTGAAGCTTTCTTT.

The chain has TRBV5-1 and TRBJ1-4, with D possibly TRBD1 on 6 matching bases. Germline assignment: CDR1 SGHRS and CDR2 YFSETQ. With 3 bases removed from V and 8 bases from J, the gap between germline ends came to 23 bases. This CDR3 spans 17 amino acids. In DNA, the CDR3 is TGCGCCAGCAGCTCTACTGGGTCTGCAGGGGCGGGCGAAAAACTGTTTTTT. This sequence encodes CASSSTGSAGAGEKLFF. Full variable domain (missing parts from reference TRBV5-1 and TRBJ1-4): KAGVTQTPRYLIKTRGQQVTLSCSPISGHRSVSWYQQTPGQGLQFLFEYFSETQRNKGNFPGRFSGRQFSNSRSEMNVSTLELGDSALYLCASSSTGSAGAGEKLFFGSGTQLSVL.

The CDR3, as DNA: TGCGCCAGCAGCCAACTCCAAAGCGGGGGCGATACGCAGTATTTT. This codes for CASSQLQSGGDTQYF. This chain joins TRBV4-1 and TRBJ2-3, with TRBD2 matching over 8 bases. CDR3 length equals 15 residues. Germline trimming cut 2 bases from V and 6 bases from J; bases unmatched to any gene: 7. Germline V gene data show CDR1 as MGHRA and CDR2 as YSYEKL.

The chain combines TRBV5-1 with TRBJ2-1; 10 bases line up with TRBD2. Germline V gene lookup returns CDR1 SGHRS and CDR2 YFSETQ. The CDR3 runs 14 residues. V lost 2 bases, J lost 9 bases, and 5 bases stayed unmatched. The CDR3 loop reads CASSLSSGGSEQFF. In DNA, the CDR3 is TGCGCCAGCAGCTTATCTAGCGGGGGTTCTGAGCAGTTCTTC.

The rearrangement links TRBV18 to TRBJ2-1, with 7 bases identical to TRBD2. From germline, CDR1 is KGHSH and CDR2 LQKENI. This CDR3 spans 14 amino acids. Losses at the gene ends were 3 bases for V and 8 bases for J; bases not matched to a gene: 7. In nucleotides, the CDR3 is TGTGCCAGCTCACCGGGACTATTTCCGGATGAGCAGTTCTTC. Encoded protein: CASSPGLFPDEQFF.

The table lists this clone with a count of one. The CDR3 bases are TGTGCCAGCAGTGACCAGGGACAGAAGTCTAACTATGGCTACACCTTC. Its protein product is CASSDQGQKSNYGYTF. The chain is built from TRBV2 and TRBJ1-2, with 7 nucleotides matching TRBD1. The CDR3 runs to 16 residues. Germline lookup yields CDR1 SNHLY and CDR2 FYNNEI. The trim removed 3 bases at V and 0 bases at J, leaving 7 bases unmatched.

The V call is TRBV7-6, the J call TRBJ1-5; D might be TRBD1 (5 bases). With 2 bases removed from V and 4 bases from J, the gap between germline ends came to 12 bases. CDR1 is SGHVS, CDR2 FNYEAQ, per germline. CDR3 length: 15 amino acids. CDR3 region: CASSLRSGQNQPQHF. The CDR3 bases are TGTGCCAGCAGCTTAAGATCAGGGCAGAATCAGCCCCAGCATTTT. The whole variable domain, filled in from reference TRBV7-6 and TRBJ1-5, reads GAGVSQSPRYKVTKRGQDVALRCDPISGHVSLYWYRQALGQGPEFLTYFNYEAQQDKSGLPNDRFSAERPEGSISTLTIQRTEQRDSAMYRCASSLRSGQNQPQHFGDGTRLSIL.

In the case of this clone: A read error may explain this, as a much larger clone is one base away. This same CDR3 is encoded by further DNA sequences in the sample. The rearrangement uses TRBV6-6 and TRBJ2-7, with 8 bases identical to TRBD1. The V segment lost 6 bases and the J segment 3 bases; nucleotides outside the gene matches: 4. The CDR3 is made up of 13 amino acids. The germline CDR1 and CDR2 sequences are MNHNY and SVGAGI (reference sequence). The CDR3 region has the DNA TGTGCCAGCAGCCGGACAGGGAGCTACGAGCAGTACTTC. Translated, it gives CASSRTGSYEQYF.

V usage is TRBV2 and J usage is TRBJ1-5; the D is unclear. Germline V gene lookup returns CDR1 SNHLY and CDR2 FYNNEI. V lost 2 bases to trimming and J lost 3 bases, with 11 bases between them. This CDR3 has 15 amino acids. This CDR3 is CASSETPGSNQPQHF. CDR3 DNA: TGTGCCAGCAGTGAAACCCCGGGTTCCAATCAGCCCCAGCATTTT.

The J gene is TRBJ2-2, the V gene TRBV27; the match to TRBD2 covers 11 bases. Trimming took 7 bases from V and 1 from J; bases not matched to a gene: 2. This CDR3 is 15 amino acids long. CDR1 is MNHEY and CDR2 is SMNVEV in the germline V gene (reference sequence). The CDR3 protein is CASTTSGGNTGELFF. The DNA of the CDR3 is TGTGCCAGCACTACTAGCGGGGGGAACACCGGGGAGCTGTTTTTT.

V gene TRBV29-1 combines with J gene TRBJ2-3, with 9 nucleotides matching TRBD1. The length of the CDR3 is 13 residues. V shed 7 bases, J shed 0 bases, and the junction held 2 bases outside the gene matches. From germline, CDR1 is SQVTM and CDR2 ANQGSEA. The CDR3 DNA follows: TGCAGCGCGACAGGGGGTAGCACAGATACGCAGTATTTT. Translation gives CSATGGSTDTQYF.

V gene TRBV5-1 combines with J gene TRBJ2-1; TRBD2 might be the D (5 bases). The CDR3 extends over 16 amino acids. The germline V gene has CDR1 SGHRS and CDR2 YFSETQ. Between the trimmed V and J ends, which lost 0 bases and 2 bases, there was a span of 12 bases. The CDR3 coding sequence is TGCGCCAGCAGCTTGGAGACGGGGTACCCCTACAATGAGCAGTTCTTC. Its translation: CASSLETGYPYNEQFF.

V is TRBV6-1 and J is TRBJ1-4; unclear D gene. Looked up from germline, CDR1 is MNHNS and CDR2 is SASEGT. V dropped 6 bases and J dropped 12 bases, with 14 bases sitting between them. There are 12 residues in the CDR3. The DNA for the CDR3 is TGTGCCAGCAGGGCCGGACCGGGAGAACTGTTTTTT. This sequence encodes CASRAGPGELFF.

The V gene is TRBV25-1, the J gene TRBJ2-5; TRBD1 matches at 9 bases. Looked up from germline, CDR1 is MGHDK and CDR2 is SYGVNS. The CDR3 extends over 14 amino acids. After removal of 8 bases from V and 6 bases from J, the junction contained 10 bases not matched to a gene. This chain's CDR3 is CASGRQGDGQTQYF. The CDR3 DNA reads as TGTGCCAGCGGTAGACAGGGGGATGGGCAGACCCAGTACTTC.

The rearrangement joins TRBV30 to TRBJ1-5; the D gene is possibly TRBD1 (5 bases). Germline V gene lookup returns CDR1 GTSNPN and CDR2 SVGIG (reference sequence). Deletions cut 4 bases from V and 6 bases from J, with 10 bases between. The CDR3 totals 12 residues. The CDR3 DNA sequence: TGTGCCTGGAACGGGGGAGGTCAGCCCCAGCATTTT. Its translation is CAWNGGGQPQHF.

This rearrangement joins TRBV5-1 to TRBJ2-5, with TRBD2 identical over 10 bases. CDR3 length: 16 residues. CDR1 SGHRS and CDR2 YFSETQ come from the germline V gene. The V gene end was trimmed by 3 bases and the J gene end by 2 bases; junction bases not matched to a gene: 7. CDR3 protein: CASSSKGLAAQETQYF. Here the CDR3 DNA reads TGCGCCAGCAGCTCGAAAGGACTAGCGGCTCAAGAGACCCAGTACTTC.